Included here is one T cell receptor beta chain sequence, with context. There is no known antigen for this receptor. The input lacks base qualities; no much larger clone sits a single base away. Clipping removes 8 bases from V and 4 bases from J, with 3 as the unmatched junction base count. The germline V gene supplies CDR1 MDHEN and CDR2 SYDVKM. Reading from cysteine to phenylalanine, the CDR3 counts 12 amino acids. Only the CDR3 portion is preserved as DNA: 36 bases, with reading frame beginning at the first base. Enrolling through a virtual design, the prospective study's participants ranged in age from roughly 18 to 90 years and lived across about two dozen United States geographic areas. Cohort assignment in the prospective study relied on participant-reported clinical history from a screening survey and a study questionnaire. Each participant in the prospective study had whole blood, serum and a nasopharyngeal or oropharyngeal swab collected by mobile phlebotomists. Over an approximately 2-month period, participants in the prospective study had the option of providing additional blood draws and questionnaires. Before DNA extraction, blood samples from the prospective study were shipped at room temperature or frozen.

These data belong to a study of blood T cell repertoires in COVID-19 (dated by TCRdb to 2018 to 2021). A note on the overall study: Samples covering the acute and convalescent phases of COVID-19 were provided by collaborators in the United States, Italy and Spain. The repertoires were released in a freely available public database meant as a resource for research on the immune response to SARS-CoV-2. Where available, HLA class I and class II types were taken from metadata supplied by the sample provider and were not determined by assay-based typing. The samples were drawn from the first 160 participants of the ongoing ImmuneRACE study and from roughly 1,300 subjects provided by 6 global collaborators. Nearly every sample came with metadata listing a de-identified subject ID, COVID-19 status, age in years and sex. The material from the prospective study consisted of cDNA or gDNA derived from T cells, B-cell-depleted T cells, or PBMCs. Deeply sampled blood TCRbeta repertoires from subjects exposed to, actively infected with, or recovered from COVID-19 were included in the dataset.

What the work shows at the level of the full study, not this receptor alone: The amount of clinical and demographic metadata varied by source and participant and was provided uncurated.

TCRbeta CDR3 regions were amplified from genomic DNA using the immunoSEQ Assay, a bias-controlled multiplex PCR. The published analysis was carried out like this. The number of nucleated cells in each sample was estimated from the amplification of reference gene primers within the assay. To quantify the absolute abundance of each unique TCRbeta CDR3 rearrangement, sequence reads were collapsed and filtered. Productive Simpson clonality was computed per sample as the square root of Simpson's diversity index over productive rearrangements. In TCRdb, the immuneACCESS table is reduced to in-frame sequences with V and J assigned. These tables do not hold every clone; where another copy was compared, an unresolved V gene accounts for under half, and the others remain unexplained. That table furnishes V, J and clone size, whereas the DNA furnished D and trimming. This sample gives approximately 230,000 clones in total; about 90% of them show up just once. The ten largest clones take up about 6% of the sample.

The rearranged segments are TRBV28 and TRBJ2-7, and TRBD1 matches 9 of the central bases. This clonotype originated in a woman younger than 45 with acute COVID-19. What was sequenced was PBMCs or T cells enriched from blood (not recorded which). The CDR3 protein is CASGTGKYEQYF. The DNA is TGTGCCAGCGGGACAGGGAAATACGAGCAGTACTTC.